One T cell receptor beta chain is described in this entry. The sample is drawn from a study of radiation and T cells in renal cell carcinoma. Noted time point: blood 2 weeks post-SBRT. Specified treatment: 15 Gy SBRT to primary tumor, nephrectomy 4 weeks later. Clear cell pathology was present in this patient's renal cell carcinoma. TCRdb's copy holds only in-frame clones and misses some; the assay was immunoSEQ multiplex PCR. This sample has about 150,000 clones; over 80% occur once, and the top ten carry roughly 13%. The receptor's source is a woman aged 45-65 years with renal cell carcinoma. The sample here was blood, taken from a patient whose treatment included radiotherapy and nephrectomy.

The CDR3 spells CASSFASSSTGELFF. DNA of the CDR3: TGCGCCAGCAGCTTCGCCTCATCTTCAACCGGGGAGCTGTTTTTT. The chain couples TRBV5-1 to TRBJ2-2; unclear D gene. Germline V gene sequence: CDR1 SGHRS, CDR2 YFSETQ. The CDR3 is made up of 15 amino acids. The V gene lost 2 bases and the J gene lost 5 bases, with 13 bases spanning the gap.